Listed below are T cell receptor beta chains from one sample, sequenced in a study of blood T cell repertoires in COVID-19. Clones were read by immunoSEQ multiplex PCR, and TCRdb kept only the in-frame ones, dropping some. Seen here are around 300,000 clones, approximately 90% observed once, and the top ten hold 2% to 3%. Sequencing was performed on PBMCs or T cells enriched from blood (not recorded which). The receptors stem from a young woman who had recovered from COVID-19. CDR3s include the opening cysteine and the closing phenylalanine or tryptophan. A D gene is named only where the DNA matches it firmly. Size tells how often a clone was seen (once, few, many) or the class of an expanded clone, and some rows leave it out.

j_call	v_call	d_call	clone_size	cdr3_aa	cdr3_nt
TRBJ2-2	TRBV29-1	.	once	CSAPKGFGGELFF	TGCAGCGCTCCCAAGGGGTTTGGCGGGGAGCTGTTTTTT
TRBJ2-7	TRBV27	TRBD1	.	CASSKDREDEQYF	TGTGCCAGCAGTAAGGACAGGGAGGACGAGCAGTACTTC
TRBJ1-4	TRBV19	.	.	CSRGGSNEKLFF	TGTTCTCGGGGGGGGTCTAATGAAAAACTGTTTTTT
TRBJ1-1	TRBV5-4	TRBD1	.	CASGTGGYTEAFF	TGTGCCAGCGGGACAGGGGGCTATACTGAAGCTTTCTTT
TRBJ1-5	TRBV7-7	.	.	CASSLEPGQPQHF	TGTGCTAGCAGCTTAGAGCCGGGGCAGCCCCAGCATTTT
TRBJ2-7	TRBV5-1	TRBD1	.	CASSSPGQGYEQYF	TGCGCCAGCAGCTCGCCGGGACAGGGCTACGAGCAGTACTTC
TRBJ1-6	TRBV5-1	TRBD1	.	CASSWNPTGGSSPLHF	TGCGCCAGCAGCTGGAACCCGACAGGGGGGAGTTCACCCCTCCACTTT
TRBJ1-1	TRBV5-1	TRBD1	.	CASSPNRQGAIQRLTEAFF	TGCGCCAGCAGCCCCAATCGACAGGGGGCAATCCAAAGGCTCACTGAAGCTTTCTTT
TRBJ1-1	TRBV6-1	TRBD1	.	CASSEIWGGQGPNTEAFF	TGTGCCAGCAGTGAGATCTGGGGCGGACAGGGGCCTAACACTGAAGCTTTCTTT
TRBJ2-5	TRBV18	.	.	CASSPGGTETQYF	TGTGCCAGCTCACCAGGGGGGACAGAGACCCAGTACTTC
TRBJ2-7	TRBV10-3	.	.	CAISDYRQAVTYEQYF	TGTGCCATCAGTGATTACAGACAAGCCGTAACCTACGAGCAGTACTTC
TRBJ1-2	TRBV27	TRBD1	.	CSSGSAGPYRGQGAGVYGYTF	TGTAGCTCAGGGAGTGCGGGCCCCTATCGGGGACAGGGGGCCGGGGTCTATGGCTACACCTTC
TRBJ2-7	TRBV27	TRBD1	.	CASATGKTYEQYF	TGTGCCAGCGCGACAGGGAAAACCTACGAGCAGTACTTC
TRBJ1-1	TRBV27	.	.	CASSLSQGGAVGNTEAFF	TGTGCCAGCAGTTTATCGCAGGGAGGGGCAGTGGGGAACACTGAAGCTTTCTTT
TRBJ1-2	TRBV3-1/TRBV3-2	.	.	CASSQGRGSGYTF	TGTGCCAGCAGCCAGGGCAGGGGATCTGGCTACACCTTC
TRBJ1-1	TRBV24-1	.	.	CATSDTGRGTEAFF	TGTGCCACCAGTGATACCGGGAGGGGCACTGAAGCTTTCTTT
TRBJ1-2	TRBV5-1	TRBD1	.	CASSLAGTDYGYTF	TGCGCCAGCAGCTTAGCCGGGACAGACTATGGCTACACCTTC
TRBJ2-7	TRBV5-5	.	.	CASSLAWQYEQYF	TGTGCCAGCAGCTTGGCCTGGCAGTACGAGCAGTACTTC
TRBJ1-1	TRBV28	.	.	CASSRGIQTGAFF	TGTGCCAGCAGTCGGGGAATACAAACGGGGGCTTTCTTT
TRBJ1-5	TRBV6-2/TRBV6-3	.	few	CASSIRRGYQPQHF	TGTGCCAGCAGTATCCGCAGGGGCTATCAGCCCCAGCATTTT
TRBJ2-3	TRBV7-2	.	.	CASRPGGLDTQYF	TGTGCCAGCAGACCCGGGGGTTTGGATACGCAGTATTTT
TRBJ1-2	TRBV7-8	.	.	CASSSSRANYGYTF	TGTGCCAGCAGCTCCTCAAGAGCTAACTATGGCTACACCTTC
TRBJ1-5	TRBV3-1/TRBV3-2	.	.	CASSPSGHPNQPQHF	TGTGCCAGCAGCCCTTCGGGACACCCTAATCAGCCCCAGCATTTT
TRBJ2-5	TRBV2	.	.	CASSEWRGLSQETQYF	TGTGCCAGCAGTGAATGGAGGGGACTGTCTCAAGAGACCCAGTACTTC
TRBJ2-1	TRBV2	.	.	CASSEGGGVQFF	TGTGCCAGCAGTGAAGGAGGGGGGGTGCAGTTCTTC
TRBJ1-1	TRBV4-1	TRBD1	.	CASSQPYRGQGNTEAFF	TGCGCCAGCAGCCAGCCTTACCGCGGACAGGGGAACACTGAAGCTTTCTTT
TRBJ1-1	TRBV6-1	.	.	CASSEAGGGTGAFF	TGTGCCAGCAGTGAAGCCGGCGGGGGTACTGGAGCTTTCTTT
TRBJ2-1	TRBV19	.	.	CASRTDANSYNEQFF	TGTGCCAGTAGGACAGACGCAAACTCCTACAATGAGCAGTTCTTC
TRBJ1-4	TRBV25-1	.	.	CASSRQDGQGLFF	TGTGCCAGCAGTCGTCAGGACGGGCAGGGGCTGTTTTTT
TRBJ1-1	TRBV19	.	.	CASQTSLGDTEAFF	TGTGCCAGCCAGACCTCATTAGGGGACACTGAAGCTTTCTTT
TRBJ1-5	TRBV19	TRBD1	.	CASSRGQGQNQPQHF	TGTGCCAGTAGTCGGGGACAGGGTCAGAATCAGCCCCAGCATTTT
TRBJ1-4	TRBV19	TRBD1	.	CASSTGSRTGREKLFF	TGTGCCAGTAGCACAGGGTCCCGGACAGGTCGGGAAAAACTGTTTTTT
TRBJ1-4	TRBV2	TRBD1	.	CASSTGGTNEKLFF	TGTGCCAGTTCGACAGGGGGTACTAATGAAAAACTGTTTTTT
TRBJ2-1	TRBV5-6	TRBD1	.	CASIRDRMYNEQFF	TGTGCCAGCATCAGGGACAGGATGTACAATGAGCAGTTCTTC
TRBJ2-1	TRBV4-2	TRBD2	.	CASSQAYRTSGGSEQFF	TGTGCCAGCAGCCAAGCTTACCGGACTAGCGGGGGGAGTGAGCAGTTCTTC
TRBJ2-7	TRBV19	.	.	CASSPPGGDEQYF	TGTGCCAGTAGCCCACCGGGGGGCGACGAGCAGTACTTC
TRBJ1-2	TRBV18	TRBD1	.	CASSETQGTFNYGYTF	TGTGCCAGCTCAGAAACACAGGGGACCTTTAACTATGGCTACACCTTC
TRBJ2-7	TRBV7-9	.	.	CASAQGSEQYF	TGTGCCAGCGCCCAGGGTTCCGAGCAGTACTTC
TRBJ1-1	TRBV6-8	.	once	CAIVNRMNTEAFF	TGTGCCATCGTAAACAGGATGAACACTGAAGCTTTCTTT
TRBJ1-1	TRBV27	.	.	CASSRPGATEAFF	TGTGCCAGCAGCCGTCCAGGGGCCACTGAAGCTTTCTTT
TRBJ2-1	TRBV5-1	.	.	CASSPGTNNEQFF	TGCGCCAGCAGCCCCGGGACAAACAATGAGCAGTTCTTC
TRBJ2-5	TRBV28	.	.	CASRPTWETQYF	TGTGCCAGCAGGCCAACATGGGAGACCCAGTACTTC